This T cell receptor (beta chain) was captured by sequencing in a study of T cells in Graves' hyperthyroidism and ophthalmopathy. Study overall: The blood sample was taken at first diagnosis, before treatment began.

TCR beta CDR3 sequences were amplified from RNA transcripts. A set of HTBI primers served as the primers for a first-round RT-PCR of the TCR CDR3. TCRdb re-called the multiplex PCR reads through MiXCR, storing one row per CDR3 protein. The sample lists about 680,000 distinct CDR3 sequences; around 40% were seen once. Study observations and caveats: Expanded thyroid clonotypes (above 0.001) were mostly also found in blood.

This CDR3 comprises 16 residues. The V end was cut by 4 bases, the J end by 0 bases, with 15 bases between. CDR1 and CDR2 (germline): SQVTM, ANQGSEA. About this clonotype: Its specificity is not known.

Specimen: blood. The chain couples TRBV29-1 to TRBJ1-4; D is unclear. The TCR originated in a middle-aged woman with Graves' hyperthyroidism. CDR3 in amino acids: CSVGDGLNATNEKLFF. CDR3 in DNA: TGCAGCGTTGGCGACGGGCTTAATGCAACTAATGAAAAACTGTTTTTT.